Each of the 32 T cell receptor beta chains below was sequenced from the same sample in a study of blood T cell repertoires in COVID-19 (dated by TCRdb to about 2020). Preparation of the library involved the immunoSEQ multiplex PCR assay. Held by TCRdb, this immuneACCESS table contains in-frame sequences only and omits some clones. Under half of the omission traces to an unresolved V gene where checked; the cause of the rest is unknown. The sample table shows about 130,000 clones, and about 86% are seen once. The top ten constitute 9.2% of the sample. Material for sequencing was PBMCs or T cells enriched from blood (not recorded which). The receptors were gathered from a man aged 50 or older who had recovered from COVID-19.

CDR3 in DNA: TGTGCCAGCAGCCGTTCCCCAGGGGTTACGAACACCGGGGAGCTGTTTTTT. Protein: CASSRSPGVTNTGELFF. This sequence joins TRBV13 and TRBJ2-2; weak D call: TRBD1 (6 bases). Germline lookup yields CDR1 PRHDT and CDR2 FYEKMQ (reference sequence). The ends were cut back, 5 bases at V and 0 bases at J, with 16 bases in the middle. CDR3 length: 17 amino acids.

This chain links TRBV7-8 with TRBJ2-7, with D perhaps matching TRBD2 (6 bases). The length of the CDR3 is 16 residues. The V gene's germline CDR1 is SGHVS and CDR2 FQNEAQ. Trimming left V 1 base short and J 2 bases short, with 15 bases between. In DNA form, the CDR3 reads TGTGCCAGCAGCTTAGGGGGCCCCGGGACTCCCTACGAGCAGTACTTC. This codes for CASSLGGPGTPYEQYF.

V is TRBV9 and J is TRBJ2-1; D is unresolved. Germline loops: CDR1 SGDLS, CDR2 YYNGEE. CDR3 length: 11 residues. Trimming left V 2 bases short and J 10 bases short, with 7 bases between. The CDR3 is CASSVSEEQFF. The CDR3 DNA sequence: TGTGCCAGCAGCGTCTCCGAGGAGCAGTTCTTC.

The chain combines TRBV27 with TRBJ2-3; D is perhaps TRBD1 (6 bases). Germline V gene data show CDR1 as MNHEY and CDR2 as SMNVEV (reference sequence). The CDR3 covers 15 residues. The V and J ends lost 0 bases and 3 bases respectively, with 10 bases between them. This CDR3 is CASSLSRGGTDTQYF. The CDR3 DNA reads TGTGCCAGCAGTTTATCCAGGGGCGGGACAGATACGCAGTATTTT.

The chain uses TRBV24-1 and TRBJ2-2; D is uncertain. CDR3 length equals 17 residues. Trimming stripped 2 bases from V and 2 bases from J, with 14 bases between. Germline V gives CDR1 KGHDR, CDR2 SFDVKD. CDR3 bases: TGTGCCACCAGTGATTCTAACAGCATTAAAAACACCGGGGAGCTGTTTTTT. Its protein product is CATSDSNSIKNTGELFF.

This chain joins TRBV7-9 and TRBJ1-2; D is ambiguous. V shed 5 bases and J shed 1 base, with 8 bases lying between them. CDR1 is SEHNR, CDR2 FQNEAQ, per germline (reference sequence). CDR3 length: 13 residues. The CDR3 is CASSPRDNYGYTF. The CDR3 nucleotides are TGTGCCAGCAGCCCCCGCGATAACTATGGCTACACCTTC.

V is TRBV19 and J is TRBJ2-7; TRBD2 aligns across 11 bases. The CDR3 runs 16 residues. CDR1 LNHDA and CDR2 SQIVND come from the germline V gene (reference sequence). Trimming cost V 6 bases and J 4 bases; bases outside gene matches: 11. CDR3 coding DNA: TGTGCCAGTAGCAGAAAACTTAGCGGGGGGGCGTACGAGCAGTACTTC. Protein: CASSRKLSGGAYEQYF.

The V and J genes are TRBV19 and TRBJ2-7; TRBD1 matches at 9 bases. The ends lost 5 bases at V and 0 bases at J; junction bases unmatched: 5. Germline V gene data show CDR1 as LNHDA and CDR2 as SQIVND (reference sequence). The CDR3 covers 15 residues. The CDR3 DNA sequence: TGTGCCAGTAGTCCCAAGACAGGGGGCTCCTACGAGCAGTACTTC. It encodes CASSPKTGGSYEQYF.

CDR3 nucleotides: TGTGCCAGTAGTCGGGGGGCAAGGAGGGACACTGAAGCTTTCTTT. As protein: CASSRGARRDTEAFF. The chain links TRBV19 to TRBJ1-1, with a possible D match to TRBD1 (6 bases). Trimming removed 5 bases at V and 3 bases at J, with 16 bases between. CDR1 is LNHDA and CDR2 is SQIVND in the germline V gene (reference sequence). The CDR3 consists of 15 residues.

V usage is TRBV7-2 and J usage is TRBJ1-5; TRBD1 matches at 8 bases. Trimming removed 1 base from V and 4 bases from J; junction bases left unmatched: 9. CDR1 and CDR2 (germline): SGHTA, FQGNSA. CDR3 length: 17 amino acids. As DNA, the CDR3 is TGTGCCAGCAGCTTAGGTCCCCTGGACAGGGCGAATCAGCCCCAGCATTTT. It encodes CASSLGPLDRANQPQHF.

This clone was recorded at least ten times. The J gene is TRBJ1-1, the V gene TRBV30; 10 bases are shared with TRBD1. The CDR3 is 12 residues long. V shed 2 bases and J 8 bases; nucleotides not matched to a gene: 2. Germline CDR1 GTSNPN, CDR2 SVGIG (reference sequence). The CDR3 reads CAWSKDRGEAFF. CDR3 bases: TGTGCCTGGAGTAAGGACAGGGGGGAAGCTTTCTTT.

This clone was recorded once. V is TRBV24-1 and J is TRBJ2-7; 7 bases match TRBD1. This CDR3 region has 14 residues. Germline V CDR1 and CDR2: KGHDR, SFDVKD. With 4 bases clipped from V and 0 bases from J, the junction kept 2 bases outside the gene matches. The CDR3 is CATSDRDSSYEQYF. The DNA of the CDR3 is TGTGCCACCAGTGACCGGGACAGCTCCTACGAGCAGTACTTC.

V and J are TRBV7-3 and TRBJ2-2; 10 nucleotides align to TRBD1. Trimming took 3 bases from V and 4 from J; bases not matched to a gene: 5. Germline CDR1 is SGHTA and CDR2 is FQGTGA. CDR3 length equals 16 residues. CDR3 residues: CASSFRQGALTGELFF. The CDR3 nucleotides read TGTGCCAGCAGCTTCCGACAGGGGGCCCTCACCGGGGAGCTGTTTTTT.

A single count supports this clone. The chain joins TRBV11-2 to TRBJ2-7, with 8 nucleotides matching TRBD2. This CDR3 comprises 14 residues. The ends lost 1 base at V and 5 bases at J; junction bases unmatched: 4. Germline assignment: CDR1 SGHAT and CDR2 FQNNGV. CDR3 sequence reads: CASSLAGGADEQYF. CDR3 nucleotides: TGTGCCAGCAGCTTAGCCGGGGGGGCCGACGAGCAGTACTTC. Supplemented by reference TRBV11-2 and TRBJ2-7, the full variable domain reads EAGVAQSPRYKIIEKRQSVAFWCNPISGHATLYWYQQILGQGPKLLIQFQNNGVVDDSQLPKDRFSAERLKGVDSTLKIQPAKLEDSAVYLCASSLAGGADEQYFGPGTRLTVT.

This rearrangement joins TRBV4-3 to TRBJ1-2; D gene uncertain. V lost 0 bases to trimming and J lost 4 bases, with 9 bases between them. This CDR3 comprises 14 residues. In germline, CDR1 is LGHNA, CDR2 YSLEER. The CDR3 coding sequence is TGCGCCAGCAGCCAAGATCACGGTTCCTATGGCTACACCTTC. This translates into CASSQDHGSYGYTF.

Only one count was recorded for this clone. The chain joins TRBV7-2 to TRBJ2-2, with 12 bases lining up with TRBD2. There are 16 residues in the CDR3. After removal of 2 bases from V and 4 bases from J, the junction contained 2 bases not matched to a gene. Germline V CDR1 and CDR2: SGHTA, FQGNSA. The CDR3 DNA sequence: TGTGCCAGCAGCTTATCTAGCGGGGGGGGCACCGGGGAGCTGTTTTTT. Translating gives CASSLSSGGGTGELFF.

This clone was seen a single time. The chain combines TRBV19 with TRBJ1-5; D gene uncertain. CDR1 and CDR2 (germline): LNHDA, SQIVND (reference sequence). This CDR3 spans 15 amino acids. V was clipped by 3 bases and J by 2 bases, with 11 bases between them. CDR3 DNA sequence: TGTGCCAGTAGTATCGGGGAAAGGGGCAATCAGCCCCAGCATTTT. It encodes CASSIGERGNQPQHF.

V and J are TRBV7-7 and TRBJ2-5, with 9 nucleotides matching TRBD1. This CDR3 comprises 12 residues. Germline V gene data show CDR1 as SSHAT and CDR2 as FNYEAQ (reference sequence). CDR3 residues: CAVDRGGETQYF. For the CDR3, the DNA is TGTGCTGTGGACAGGGGAGGAGAGACCCAGTACTTC.

This chain uses TRBV18 with TRBJ2-7; unclear D gene. Germline loops: CDR1 KGHSH, CDR2 LQKENI. Trimming cost V 2 bases and J 2 bases, with 10 bases left between them. This CDR3 is built from 14 residues. The CDR3 reads CASSPDKAAYEQYF. The CDR3 DNA is TGTGCCAGCTCACCAGATAAGGCGGCCTACGAGCAGTACTTC.

The sample holds a few counts of this clone. The chain carries TRBV10-2 and TRBJ2-2, with D maybe TRBD1 (5 bases). The CDR3 length is 14 residues. The germline V gene encodes CDR1 WSHSY and CDR2 SAAADI. V lost 6 bases, J lost 4 bases, and 12 bases lay in between. As DNA, the CDR3 is TGCGCCAGCAGAGACAGCGTGGGCACCGGGGAGCTGTTTTTT. Protein sequence: CASRDSVGTGELFF.

The chain joins TRBV21-1 to TRBJ2-7; whether TRBD2, the table's D call, matches the DNA was not checked. TRBV21-1 is a documented pseudogene. CDR3 length: 14 residues. The DNA for the CDR3 is TGTGCCCCGGGAGCGGGCGAGAGCTCCTACGAGCAGTACTTC. It is translated as CAPGAGESSYEQYF.

The chain employs TRBV7-2 and TRBJ2-2; 12 bases line up with TRBD2. Germline V lookup: CDR1 SGHTA, CDR2 FQGNSA. Germline trimming cut 4 bases from V and 9 bases from J; bases unmatched to any gene: 6. The CDR3 consists of 15 residues. The chain's CDR3 is CASSSWTSGERELFF. DNA for the CDR3: TGTGCCAGCAGCTCCTGGACTAGCGGGGAGAGGGAGCTGTTTTTT.

The chain couples TRBV5-6 to TRBJ2-5, with 8 bases lining up with TRBD2. V was clipped by 2 bases and J by 5 bases; unmatched bases: 5. CDR3 size: 14 residues. Looked up from germline, CDR1 is SGHDT and CDR2 is YYEEEE. CDR3 residues: CASSLAGAGETQYF. CDR3 in DNA: TGTGCCAGCAGCTTAGCGGGGGCCGGCGAGACCCAGTACTTC.

Written as DNA, the CDR3 is TGTGCCAGCGGGGGGACAGGGACTAACTATGGCTACACCTTC. As protein: CASGGTGTNYGYTF. V gene TRBV9 combines with J gene TRBJ1-2; 9 bases are shared with TRBD1. Germline CDR1 SGDLS, CDR2 YYNGEE. J lost 0 bases, V lost 7 bases, and 4 bases had no gene match. The CDR3 sequence is 14 residues long.

This chain connects TRBV24-1 to TRBJ2-2; 7 nucleotides agree with TRBD1. V gave up 4 bases and J gave up 3 bases; unmatched junction bases: 13. The CDR3 contains 18 residues. From germline, CDR1 is KGHDR and CDR2 SFDVKD. Written as DNA, the CDR3 is TGTGCCACCAGTGACCGGCCAGTAAGGGGGCGCCACACCGGGGAGCTGTTTTTT. Translation: CATSDRPVRGRHTGELFF.

This clone was found many times. The CDR3: CASSPQGLGNQPQHF. The CDR3 nucleotides read TGTGCCAGCAGTCCACAGGGTCTTGGCAATCAGCCCCAGCATTTT. The genes are TRBV27 and TRBJ1-5; tentative D call: TRBD1 (6 bases). Trimming pared 5 bases from V and 2 bases from J, leaving 13 bases between. The CDR3 sequence is 15 residues long. Germline-derived CDR1 and CDR2 are MNHEY and SMNVEV (reference sequence).

This rearrangement joins TRBV18 to TRBJ2-5; 8 bases align to TRBD1. The J segment lost 0 bases and the V segment lost 6 bases, leaving 3 bases of the junction unmatched. Per the germline V gene, CDR1 is KGHSH and CDR2 is LQKENI. CDR3 size: 14 residues. CDR3 DNA sequence: TGTGCCAGCTCGACAGGGGCCAACCAAGAGACCCAGTACTTC. Protein: CASSTGANQETQYF.

V usage is TRBV9 and J usage is TRBJ2-2, with 13 bases that match TRBD2. The CDR3 is 17 residues long. Germline V lookup: CDR1 SGDLS, CDR2 YYNGEE. The V gene end was trimmed by 7 bases and the J gene end by 2 bases; junction bases not matched to a gene: 8. Written as DNA, the CDR3 is TGTGCCAGCCGGACGGGGACTAGCGGGGTAAACACCGGGGAGCTGTTTTTT. Its translation is CASRTGTSGVNTGELFF. The full variable domain, with the rest looked up from reference TRBV9 and TRBJ2-2, is DSGVTQTPKHLITATGQRVTLRCSPRSGDLSVYWYQQSLDQGLQFLIQYYNGEERAKGNILERFSAQQFPDLHSELNLSSLELGDSALYFCASRTGTSGVNTGELFFGEGSRLTVL.

The chain carries TRBV5-8 and TRBJ1-1; no reliable D call. CDR3 length: 17 amino acids. Trimming took 0 bases from V and 0 from J, leaving 15 bases between them. Germline CDR1 reads SGHTS; CDR2 reads YDEGEE. DNA for the CDR3: TGTGCCAGCAGCTTGGGATTGGGCTCACCCTTGAACACTGAAGCTTTCTTT. Amino acid sequence: CASSLGLGSPLNTEAFF.

The chain is built from TRBV12-3 or TRBV12-4 and TRBJ2-5, with a tentative D call TRBD2 (6 bases). The CDR3 totals 13 residues. V was shortened by 6 bases and J by 7 bases, with 15 bases between the two germline ends. Here the CDR3 DNA reads TGTGCCAGCAGGGGGGTAGCGGTTGGGACCCAGTACTTC. Its protein is CASRGVAVGTQYF.

The chain recombines TRBV7-3 with TRBJ2-1; the match to TRBD2 covers 8 bases. The CDR3 totals 15 residues. The germline gives CDR1 SGHTA, CDR2 FQGTGA. V lost 4 bases, J lost 5 bases, and 7 bases stayed unmatched. The CDR3 loop is CASSSLRGGNNEQFF. The CDR3 nucleotides are TGTGCCAGCAGCTCCCTACGGGGGGGAAACAATGAGCAGTTCTTC.

V and J are TRBV7-8 and TRBJ1-1; 8 nucleotides agree with TRBD1. CDR1 is SGHVS, CDR2 FQNEAQ, per germline. J gave up 2 bases and V 2 bases, and 10 bases lay outside the gene matches. This CDR3 comprises 17 residues. The CDR3 DNA sequence: TGTGCCAGCAGCTTATACAGATTTTCAGGGGGCAACACTGAAGCTTTCTTT. Amino acid sequence: CASSLYRFSGGNTEAFF.